The rows below give T cell receptor beta chains drawn from one sample of a study of T cells in Graves' hyperthyroidism and ophthalmopathy. TCRdb processed the multiplex PCR reads anew with MiXCR; each CDR3 protein has one entry. The sample has 300,000 to 450,000 distinct CDR3 sequences, about 15% seen once. Sequencing was done on a sample of blood. Receptors originate from a woman aged 18-30 years with Graves' hyperthyroidism that later progressed to Graves' ophthalmopathy. The CDR3 runs from the conserved cysteine through the conserved F or W. D genes are given only for firm matches. Part of the rows lack a size; the others show once, few, many or a class for expanded clones.

>TRBV11-2|14|many|TRBJ1-2|.
CASSLGQGNYGYTF
TGTGCCAGCAGCTTAGGGCAGGGTAACTATGGCTACACCTTC
>TRBV15|14|few|TRBJ1-1|.
CATSRGTMNTEAFF
TGTGCCACCAGCAGAGGGACAATGAACACTGAAGCTTTCTTT
>TRBV28|13|many|TRBJ2-7|.
CASSLGAAREQYF
TGTGCCAGCAGTTTAGGGGCCGCTAGGGAGCAGTACTTC
>TRBV5-5|15|.|TRBJ2-7|.
CASSLAWGDSEEQYF
TGTGCCAGCAGCTTGGCCTGGGGGGATTCGGAAGAGCAGTACTTC
>TRBV12-3/TRBV12-4|15|many|TRBJ2-2|TRBD2
CAGRRGGPNTGELFF
TGTGCCGGACGGCGGGGGGGCCCCAACACCGGGGAGCTGTTTTTT
>TRBV28|12|many|TRBJ2-5|.
CASSFGVETQYF
TGTGCCAGCAGTTTCGGAGTCGAGACCCAGTACTTC
>TRBV5-6|13|.|TRBJ1-5|.
CASSSGTNQPQHF
TGTGCCAGCAGCTCGGGCACCAATCAGCCCCAGCATTTT
>TRBV24-1|16|.|TRBJ2-3|.
CATSEGRFSSTDTQYF
TGTGCCACCAGTGAGGGTCGATTCTCTAGCACAGATACGCAGTATTTT
>TRBV20-1|16|many|TRBJ2-1|TRBD2
CSARDPSSGGYNEQFF
TGCAGTGCTAGAGACCCTTCTAGCGGGGGATACAATGAGCAGTTCTTC
>TRBV6-2/TRBV6-3|18|many|TRBJ2-3|TRBD1
CASSYHPPGQGTTDTQYF
TGTGCCAGCAGTTACCACCCTCCCGGACAGGGCACTACAGATACGCAGTATTTT
>TRBV9|13|.|TRBJ2-7|.
CASSKGGTYEQYF
TGTGCCAGCAGCAAGGGGGGGACGTACGAGCAGTACTTC
>TRBV7-9|14|.|TRBJ1-3|TRBD1
CASRTGGEGNTIHF
TGTGCCAGCAGGACAGGGGGCGAGGGAAACACCATACATTTT
>TRBV12-3/TRBV12-4|11|many|TRBJ2-1|.
CASSFSNEQFF
TGTGCCAGCAGTTTCAGCAATGAGCAGTTCTTC
>TRBV6-6|13|many|TRBJ2-7|.
CASSYTDGYEQYF
TGTGCCAGCAGTTACACGGACGGCTACGAGCAGTACTTC
>TRBV15|14|many|TRBJ2-7|TRBD2
CATSGSGTSYEQYF
TGTGCCACCAGTGGGAGCGGGACTTCCTACGAGCAGTACTTC
>TRBV15|15|many|TRBJ2-3|TRBD2
CATSRGTSVGDTQYF
TGTGCCACCAGCAGAGGGACTAGCGTGGGGGATACGCAGTATTTT
>TRBV19|12|.|TRBJ1-1|TRBD1
CATSDRVTEAFF
TGTGCCACTTCGGACAGGGTCACTGAAGCTTTCTTT
>TRBV9|13|.|TRBJ2-5|.
CASSVAGQETQYF
TGTGCCAGCAGCGTAGCTGGTCAAGAGACCCAGTACTTC
>TRBV29-1|13|.|TRBJ2-7|.
CSVEGEEAYEQYF
TGCAGCGTTGAAGGTGAGGAGGCCTACGAGCAGTACTTC
>TRBV20-1|10|.|TRBJ2-5|.
CSASRVTQYF
TGCAGTGCTTCTCGGGTGACCCAGTACTTC
>TRBV5-1|12|many|TRBJ1-1|.
CASRGEGAEAFF
TGCGCCAGCAGGGGAGAGGGGGCTGAAGCTTTCTTT
>TRBV20-1|15|few|TRBJ2-5|TRBD2
CSASGAAGGQETQYF
TGCAGTGCTAGTGGGGCAGCGGGAGGGCAAGAGACCCAGTACTTC
>TRBV29-1|12|many|TRBJ2-1|.
CSVEDRFHEQFF
TGCAGCGTTGAAGACAGGTTCCATGAGCAGTTCTTC
>TRBV2|13|many|TRBJ1-2|TRBD1
CASSEGQDYGYTF
TGTGCCAGCAGTGAGGGACAGGACTATGGCTACACCTTC
>TRBV5-1|17|many|TRBJ2-7|.
CASSLQNQQRAPYEQYF
TGCGCCAGCAGCCTCCAGAACCAGCAGCGAGCCCCCTACGAGCAGTACTTC
>TRBV20-1|15|.|TRBJ2-1|TRBD2
CSATVGLAVYNEQFF
TGCAGTGCCACAGTCGGACTAGCGGTCTACAATGAGCAGTTCTTC
>TRBV25-1|15|many|TRBJ2-5|.
CASSEYWGRRETQYF
TGTGCCAGCAGTGAATATTGGGGGCGCCGAGAGACCCAGTACTTC
>TRBV30|15|few|TRBJ2-1|.
CAWSDPPDSSGPQFF
TGTGCCTGGAGCGACCCCCCCGATTCCAGCGGGCCTCAGTTCTTC
>TRBV6-2/TRBV6-3|19|few|TRBJ2-6|TRBD1
CASSYSEDRTYSGANVLTF
TGTGCCAGCAGTTACTCCGAGGACAGGACCTACTCTGGGGCCAACGTCCTGACTTTC
>TRBV20-1|15|few|TRBJ2-5|.
CSALPLARERETQYF
TGCAGTGCTCTCCCCTTAGCGAGGGAGCGAGAGACCCAGTACTTC
>TRBV2|15|.|TRBJ2-2|TRBD2
CASSWEGRAGGELFF
TGTGCCAGCAGTTGGGAGGGGAGGGCAGGCGGGGAGCTGTTTTTT
>TRBV11-2|13|many|TRBJ2-7|TRBD1
CASSRVDRYEQYF
TGTGCCAGCAGCCGAGTGGACAGGTACGAGCAGTACTTC
>TRBV20-1|10|many|TRBJ1-2|.
CSALDMSYTF
TGCAGTGCTTTAGACATGAGCTACACCTTC
>TRBV27|14|many|TRBJ1-4|TRBD1
CASGEDRAGGKLFF
TGTGCCAGCGGCGAGGACAGGGCAGGAGGGAAACTGTTTTTT
>TRBV12-3/TRBV12-4|14|many|TRBJ2-5|TRBD1
CASSFGQGVETQYF
TGTGCCAGCAGTTTTGGACAGGGGGTGGAGACCCAGTACTTC
>TRBV5-1|15|many|TRBJ2-7|.
CASSLEPGSSYEQYF
TGCGCCAGCAGCTTGGAGCCAGGGAGCTCCTACGAGCAGTACTTC
>TRBV5-1|15|many|TRBJ2-2|TRBD1
CASRRTGTRTGELFF
TGCGCCAGCAGACGGACAGGGACTCGCACCGGGGAGCTGTTTTTT
>TRBV7-7|13|many|TRBJ2-5|.
CASSLDSEETQYF
TGTGCTAGCAGCCTGGACTCTGAAGAGACCCAGTACTTC
>TRBV6-1|12|few|TRBJ1-2|TRBD1
CASHQGAVGYTF
TGTGCCAGCCACCAGGGGGCCGTTGGCTACACCTTC
>TRBV7-2|15|few|TRBJ1-2|.
CASSLVFRGGYGYTF
TGTGCCAGCAGCTTAGTATTCAGGGGAGGGTATGGCTACACCTTC
>TRBV4-1|17|few|TRBJ2-2|TRBD2
CASSQWTSGTNTGELFF
TGCGCCAGCAGCCAGTGGACTAGCGGAACGAACACCGGGGAGCTGTTTTTT
>TRBV5-1|15|few|TRBJ2-1|.
CASSLGDVGYNEQFF
TGCGCCAGCAGCCTAGGGGATGTGGGGTACAATGAGCAGTTCTTC
>TRBV5-1|15|many|TRBJ2-3|.
CASSVGLNPTDTQYF
TGCGCCAGCAGCGTGGGACTCAATCCCACAGATACGCAGTATTTT
>TRBV7-9|18|many|TRBJ2-3|TRBD2
CASSFGTSGRASTDTQYF
TGTGCCAGCAGCTTCGGGACTAGCGGGAGGGCTAGCACAGATACGCAGTATTTT
>TRBV11-2|16|many|TRBJ2-1|.
CASSALKGGEGNEQFF
TGTGCCAGCAGCGCCCTTAAGGGGGGTGAGGGCAATGAGCAGTTCTTC
>TRBV30|12|many|TRBJ2-7|.
CAWSMEGPQQYF
TGTGCCTGGAGTATGGAGGGGCCGCAGCAGTACTTC
>TRBV7-9|13|.|TRBJ1-1|.
CASSPSRDAEAFF
TGTGCCAGCAGCCCCTCTAGGGATGCTGAAGCTTTCTTT
>TRBV12-5|15|many|TRBJ2-1|.
CASGHNTAGYNEQFF
TGTGCTAGTGGTCACAATACCGCGGGATACAATGAGCAGTTCTTC
>TRBV10-3|14|.|TRBJ2-2|.
CAISDSGGHGELFF
TGTGCCATCAGTGACTCTGGGGGGCACGGGGAGCTGTTTTTT
>TRBV7-3|17|.|TRBJ2-6|TRBD1
CASSPKTGPSGANVLTF
TGTGCCAGCAGTCCCAAGACAGGGCCCTCTGGGGCCAACGTCCTGACTTTC
>TRBV11-2|15|.|TRBJ2-2|.
CASSLVGTQTGELFF
TGTGCCAGCAGCTTAGTGGGGACTCAAACCGGGGAGCTGTTTTTT
>TRBV6-1|14|many|TRBJ2-1|.
CASRTFRRADEQFF
TGTGCCAGCAGAACTTTCCGACGGGCTGATGAGCAGTTCTTC
>TRBV12-3/TRBV12-4|12|many|TRBJ1-5|.
CASRPENQPQHF
TGTGCCAGCAGGCCAGAGAATCAGCCCCAGCATTTT
>TRBV2|16|many|TRBJ2-7|.
CASSEATPTRTYEQYF
TGTGCCAGCAGTGAAGCGACCCCTACCAGAACGTACGAGCAGTACTTC
>TRBV5-1|15|many|TRBJ2-2|.
CASTWTVSNTGELFF
TGCGCCAGCACCTGGACAGTTTCGAACACCGGGGAGCTGTTTTTT
>TRBV27|16|many|TRBJ2-2|.
CASSSYGTRGSGELFF
TGTGCCAGCAGTTCCTACGGGACCCGAGGATCCGGGGAGCTGTTTTTT
>TRBV7-2|17|many|TRBJ2-3|TRBD2
CASSLLLAGIYVDTQYF
TGTGCCAGCAGCTTACTACTAGCGGGAATTTATGTGGATACGCAGTATTTT
>TRBV5-1|16|many|TRBJ2-5|TRBD2
CASSLGSSGMEETQYF
TGCGCCAGCAGCTTGGGGTCTAGCGGGATGGAGGAGACCCAGTACTTC
>TRBV2|14|many|TRBJ2-7|TRBD2
CASSRPGLAYEQYF
TGTGCCAGCAGTCGACCGGGACTAGCCTACGAGCAGTACTTC
>TRBV5-4|16|few|TRBJ2-7|TRBD2
CASSLGILAGRSEQYF
TGTGCCAGCAGCCTGGGGATACTAGCGGGACGAAGCGAGCAGTACTTC